Included here is one T cell receptor beta chain sequence, with context. The clone's antigen remains unknown. Per-base quality was not reported, and no clone a single base away is much larger than it. Libraries came from the immunoSEQ multiplex PCR assay. The multiplex PCR relied on a mix of 60 forward primers for TCR Vbeta segments and 13 reverse primers for TCR Jbeta segments. The CDR3 region of rearranged TCR beta genes was amplified from genomic DNA with a multiplex PCR assay. On the Illumina HiSeq System, the amplified TCR beta libraries were sequenced as 87-base-pair reads. The authors' pipeline ran thus. A later analysis tallied around 80 million unique TCR beta chains across the 550 to 850 repertoires, and some 10 million of those chains were shared by two or more donors. A nearest-neighbor algorithm error-corrected the raw reads and collapsed the reads into unique sequences, merging closely related sequences to remove PCR and sequencing errors. V, D and J gene segments were assigned by aligning CDR3 sequences to IMGT reference sequences. For a sequence to be retained, a match of at least six nucleotides was required to both a V gene segment and a J gene segment. A rearrangement was called productive if the CDR3 had no stop codons and remained in frame with V and J, and every other rearrangement was called non-productive. Following IMGT convention, CDR3 was defined as the stretch from the second conserved V-encoded cysteine up to the conserved J-encoded phenylalanine. In an earlier analysis of approximately 590 of the donors, sequences lacking an unambiguous match to a single V gene segment were excluded. In an earlier analysis of 587 of the donors, V segments were called functional above 56.7% productive rearrangements and were called segregating when the between-donor standard deviation exceeded 5%. A statistical classification framework was built for diagnosing cytomegalovirus status from the catalog of TCR beta chain sequences. In a later analysis, TCR nucleotide sequences were compared against IMGT/GENE-DB human TR gene sequences so that V and J genes could be assigned. Using the TCRdist pipeline, a later analysis assigned CDR3 sequences along with most-parsimonious VDJ recombination scenarios. In a later analysis, every TCR beta chain was defined by the combination of its CDR3 amino acid sequence and its V-gene family, and reads without a unique V-gene family were dropped. As a way to deal with suspected cross-contamination and a sequencing artifact, a later analysis dropped 450 to 700 nucleotide sequences that were highly shared and had low generation probability. A later analysis calculated a clonal expansion index for each public chain from normalized within-repertoire ranks of inferred template counts. In a later analysis, generation probabilities were computed with a VDJ recombination model fitted to out-of-frame rearrangements, and the resulting probabilities were checked against IGoR. In a later analysis, TCR-TCR, TCR-HLA and TCR-CMV co-occurrence was scored with hypergeometric tests, and a repertoire-size bias correction was applied to TCR pairs. To estimate false discovery rates, a later analysis permuted the HLA or CMV assignments 20 times. A later analysis grouped co-occurring TCRs with DBSCAN, adding TCRdist sequence similarity when clustering within HLA-allele-positive subsets. Repertoires with fewer than 30,000 or more than 120,000 public chains, plus five repertoires with anomalous nucleotide sharing, were excluded from co-occurrence clustering. TCRdb re-hosts the immuneACCESS table, in-frame sequences only. Its copies lack some clones; in the studies checked, an unresolved V gene accounts for under half of them, and the cause for the rest is not known. The V and J calls and clone size come from that table; D and trimming were worked out from the DNA. Here the sample has 150,000 to 250,000 clones; 79% occur a single time. Approximately 1.5% of the sample rests with the top ten.

The cohort consisted of 650 to 700 healthy bone marrow donors. At the time of sampling, all cohort members were nominally healthy, though unrecorded immune exposures were likely present. The donor tested CMV seropositive and was one of the 289 seropositive cohort members. A peripheral blood sample was collected from each donor, and TCR beta sequencing was performed on peripheral blood mononuclear cells. Genomic DNA was extracted from the blood cell samples with the Qiagen DNeasy Blood Extraction Kit. The data are from a study of cytomegalovirus exposure and HLA in healthy donors (dated by TCRdb to 2017 to 2019). At the level of the whole study: In an earlier analysis of roughly 590 of the donors, 276 Gb of sequence data and 90 million to 120 million unique TCR beta sequences from about 179 million T cells were reported. An early release covering 550 to 650 HLA-typed donors comprised roughly 300 gigabases of sequencing data and around 85 million unique TCR sequences. Of the roughly 410 genotyped donors, roughly 80% were placed in the genetic ancestry cluster associated with self-reported Caucasian donors. The study was designed to test whether signatures of past pathogen exposure could be identified by cataloging public T cell receptors. The study used immunosequencing to profile the T cell repertoires of 600 to 850 subjects and linked those repertoires to cytomegalovirus serostatus. Besides the first cohort of roughly 640 subjects, a separate validation cohort made up of around 120 different subjects was used. To predict cytomegalovirus infection status, the study combined high-throughput TCR immunosequencing, statistical association of individual TCRs with disease status, and machine learning. In a later analysis, previously published TCR beta repertoires from fewer than 750 donors were re-analyzed and high-resolution HLA genotyping was added so that TCR occurrence patterns could be studied. In the later analysis, no new phenotypic data were used to find candidate immune exposures; instead, reliance was placed on TCR beta sequences and their occurrence across donors. An earlier analysis of some 500 of the donors applied high-throughput TCR beta sequencing to assess whether each TCR beta V gene segment acted as functional or pseudogenic. Donor age, sex, ethnicity and CMV serostatus were compiled alongside the repertoire data. A later genetic analysis took genome-wide SNP genotypes for about 55% of the roughly 700 donors and used that subset as a discovery cohort. Every discovery cohort repertoire had been produced on one sequencing platform. HLA typing included class I and class II loci at four-digit resolution. The number of typed donors differed by locus: about 620-640 for A, B, C, DRB1 and DQB1; approximately 530 for DQA1; approximately 600 for DPA1; and roughly 490 for DPB1. Because of strong linkage in the cohort, four to six DR-DQ haplotypes were treated as single units for association and clustering. Among several hundred genotyped donors of the cohort, an average of roughly 230,000 unique TCR beta nucleotide sequences was sequenced per donor, of which about 18% were non-productive. What the study reported, not specific to this receptor: The classifier was reported to diagnose cytomegalovirus status with high specificity and sensitivity in both the original and validation cohorts. Most TCR sequences were seen in very few donors, while some public TCRs were found in many individuals. The study gave a list of roughly 150 TCR beta chains associated with cytomegalovirus. In a later genetic analysis, fewer N-insertions in productive TCRs were reported among donors in an Asian-associated ancestry cluster than the approximately 670-donor mean. Assigning TCR associations to individual alleles was difficult when HLA alleles, especially DR and DQ, strongly co-occurred. Only TCR beta chains were sequenced in this cohort, and the absence of alpha or paired-chain data limited detectable features. A later genetic analysis associated a missense DCLRE1C variant with V-gene and J-gene trimming of TCR beta chains, and an independent cohort replicated the association. A group of highly shared sequence variants was considered likely to be a technical artifact of the sequencing pipeline. Linkage disequilibrium might explain the correlated functional status among segregating V segments, but an unknown experimental factor could not be excluded. A further reported finding was that TCR beta sequences accurately predicted the HLA-A and HLA-B alleles for most subjects in the first cohort. In a later analysis, several top co-occurrence clusters were reported to appear linked to parvovirus B19, influenza, CMV and Epstein-Barr virus. Most CMV-associated TCR beta chains appeared to be HLA-restricted in a later analysis, and the HLA associations seemed to be driven largely by CMV exposure. Presence/absence analyses assumed roughly uniform sequencing depth across donors, an assumption that may not hold. According to the authors, the approach could potentially be generalized to other disease states and immunological phenotypes. At a false discovery rate of 0.05, a later analysis linked under 20,000 TCR beta sequences to specific HLA alleles. Some IMGT-functional V segments, including TRBV6-2 and TRBV6-3, could not be told apart with the 87-base-pair reads, so those segments were excluded. HLA typing was unavailable for some donors at each locus, so association tests used only the typed subset. In vitro tests confirmed that a few of the cytomegalovirus-associated TCR beta chains recognize cytomegalovirus antigens. A later analysis found that HLA-associated TCR beta chains were more clonally expanded and had lower generation probabilities than equally common non-associated chains. In an earlier analysis of some 500 of the donors, most TCR beta V segments appeared in productive rearrangements about 90% or about 30% of the time, broadly matching IMGT annotations. The only immune exposure information available for the cohort was CMV serostatus. The earlier analysis of about 600 of the donors excluded around 17 rarely observed V segments, including chromosome 9 orphons, because counts were too low. In a later analysis, TCR association rates were found to vary across HLA loci, with the most associated TCRs seen for DRB1 alleles and the fewest for HLA-C alleles.

Germline trimming: 4 bases from V, 4 bases from J; junction bases outside gene matches: 3. From cysteine to phenylalanine, the CDR3 is 13 amino acids long. The sequence is cut down to CDR3 DNA, 39 bases in frame from base 1. CDR1 is given as MGHRA and CDR2 as YSYEKL, both from the germline V gene. Sequencing was performed on PBMCs. The chain links TRBV4-1 with TRBJ2-7; TRBD1 agrees with 8 junctional bases. The TCR comes from a girl aged 5 to 17 in good health and CMV-seropositive. The CDR3 loop reads CASSRGQEYEQYF. The DNA is as follows: TGCGCCAGCAGCCGGGGACAGGAATACGAGCAGTACTTC.